This TCR beta chain was observed in a study of T cells in Graves' hyperthyroidism and ophthalmopathy. TCR beta CDR3 regions were amplified from RNA transcripts. In the first-round RT-PCR of the TCR CDR3, the HTBI primer set was used. TCRdb itself ran the multiplex PCR reads through MiXCR, one entry per CDR3 protein. The sample shows about 570,000 distinct CDR3 sequences, approximately 44% of them seen only once. Study observations and caveats: In the blood, most expanded thyroid clonotypes above 0.001 appeared as well.

Uncontrolled infection, other autoimmune disease, pregnancy or lactation excluded patients. Regarding this clonotype: Its antigen is not known.

Looked up from germline, CDR1 is SGHTA and CDR2 is FQGNSA. CDR3 length equals 14 residues. V gave up 5 bases and J gave up 7 bases; unmatched junction bases: 9. The sample comprised peripheral blood or thyroid tissue (not recorded which). The receptor comes from an adult woman with Graves' disease, either hyperthyroidism or ophthalmopathy (not recorded which). The chain recombines TRBV7-2 with TRBJ1-1; the match to TRBD1 covers 8 bases. In DNA form, the CDR3 reads TGTGCCAGCAGCGCAAGGACAGGGAATAATGAAGCTTTCTTT. Its protein product is CASSARTGNNEAFF.